The table lists the clone carrying this T cell receptor (beta chain) with many counts. The target antigen is unknown. The sample belongs to a study of Ad26.COV2.S vaccination and SARS-CoV-2 variants. Study outcomes and limitations: Breadth measured for non-spike TCRs was similar across vaccine and placebo recipients. Vaccine recipients posted higher spike-specific TCR breadth than their placebo counterparts.

The treatment was: 15 to 20 received Ad26.COV2.S at low or high dose, single or two shots; about 5 received placebo; per-sample allocation not given. Day 63 after the first vaccine or placebo injection was the time point for sampling. Generated by immunoSEQ multiplex PCR, the TCRdb table keeps only in-frame clones and is missing some. The sample records about 400,000 clones, about 89% being singletons. This clonotype was sampled from a person aged 18 to 65 who received the Ad26.COV2.S COVID-19 vaccine or a placebo. The sequences come from peripheral blood, collected in a trial of Ad26.COV2.S vaccine versus placebo.

CDR3 sequence reads: CASSLEPGLVRKGAYNEQFF. For the CDR3, the DNA is TGTGCCAGCAGCTTAGAACCGGGACTAGTCCGGAAGGGGGCTTACAATGAGCAGTTCTTC. This chain uses TRBV11-2 with TRBJ2-1, with D perhaps TRBD2 (8 bases). CDR1 is SGHAT and CDR2 is FQNNGV in the germline V gene. Deletions cut 0 bases from V and 4 bases from J, with 25 bases between. This CDR3 is built from 20 residues.